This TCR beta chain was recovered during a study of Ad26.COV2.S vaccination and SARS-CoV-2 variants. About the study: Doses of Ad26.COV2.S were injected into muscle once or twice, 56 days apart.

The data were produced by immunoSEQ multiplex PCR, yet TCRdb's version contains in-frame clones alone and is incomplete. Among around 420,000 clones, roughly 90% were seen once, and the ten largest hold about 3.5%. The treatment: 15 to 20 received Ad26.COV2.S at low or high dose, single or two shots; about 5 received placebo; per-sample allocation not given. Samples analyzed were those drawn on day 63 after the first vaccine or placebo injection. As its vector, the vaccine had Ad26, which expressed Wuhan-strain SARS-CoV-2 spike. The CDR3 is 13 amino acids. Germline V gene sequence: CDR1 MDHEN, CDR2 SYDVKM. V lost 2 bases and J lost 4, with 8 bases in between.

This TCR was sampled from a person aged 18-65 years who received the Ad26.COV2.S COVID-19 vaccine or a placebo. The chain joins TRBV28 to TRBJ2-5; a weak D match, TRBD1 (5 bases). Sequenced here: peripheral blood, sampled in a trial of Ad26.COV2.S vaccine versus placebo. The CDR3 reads CASSLTGGETQYF. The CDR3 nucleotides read TGTGCCAGCAGTTTAACAGGTGGAGAGACCCAGTACTTC.